Described below is a single T cell receptor beta chain sequence and its context. These data are taken from a study of blood T cell repertoires in COVID-19. Source study methods: From reference gene primer amplification, estimates of nucleated cell counts were derived. Produced via immunoSEQ multiplex PCR; TCRdb's table is partial and in-frame only. That table furnishes V, J and clone size, whereas the DNA furnished D and trimming. The sample yields around 130,000 clones, 85% to 90% seen once. V shed 1 base, J shed 4 bases, and the junction held 9 bases outside the gene matches. The CDR3 contains 17 residues. The germline CDR1 and CDR2 sequences are LGHNA and YNFKEQ.

The origin of this receptor is a woman aged 50 to 60 with acute or convalescent COVID-19. Sequenced input: peripheral blood. This rearrangement joins TRBV4-2 to TRBJ2-3; 9 bases are shared with TRBD2. The CDR3 is CASSQGAQRGVADTQYF. The CDR3 DNA sequence: TGTGCCAGCAGCCAAGGGGCCCAGCGGGGGGTCGCAGATACGCAGTATTTT.